What follows are 2 T cell receptor beta chains derived from one specimen sequenced in a study of cytomegalovirus exposure and HLA in healthy donors. The study ran its PCR with 60 Vbeta and 13 Jbeta primers. Generated by immunoSEQ multiplex PCR, the TCRdb table keeps only in-frame clones and is missing some. The data show 85,000 to 100,000 clones, almost 85% seen once. Sequenced sample: PBMCs. All receptors derive from a woman younger than 35 in good health and CMV-seropositive.

This chain links TRBV13 with TRBJ1-2; D is unresolved. Per the germline V gene, CDR1 is PRHDT and CDR2 is FYEKMQ (reference sequence). Trimming took 2 bases from V and 8 from J, leaving 12 bases between them. CDR3 length: 13 amino acids. The CDR3 bases are TGTGCCAGCAGCTTAAGAGGCTCGGGGGGCTACACCTTC. Translated, it gives CASSLRGSGGYTF.

V and J are TRBV2 and TRBJ1-2; a weak D match, TRBD1 (5 bases). This CDR3 comprises 13 residues. Germline CDR1 reads SNHLY; CDR2 reads FYNNEI. Trimming shortened V by 4 bases and J by 2 bases, and 8 bases separated the two germline ends. The CDR3 DNA follows: TGTGCCAGCAGTGGAGACAGCAACTATGGCTACACCTTC. Its translation is CASSGDSNYGYTF.